These 19 T cell receptor beta chains came from one sample sequenced in a study of blood T cell repertoires in COVID-19. Profiling relied on immunoSEQ multiplex PCR, and the TCRdb table lists in-frame clones only, not all of them. This table holds 120,000 or so clones, more than 60% found once. Sequencing was done on a sample of peripheral blood. The receptors were gathered from a woman in her 70s with acute or convalescent COVID-19.

The chain joins TRBV11-2 to TRBJ2-3; 12 nucleotides align to TRBD2. The CDR3 sequence is 17 residues long. J was trimmed by 2 bases and V by 0 bases; bases with no gene match: 3. Germline CDR1 is SGHAT and CDR2 is FQNNGV. The CDR3 sequence is CASSLDPSGGATDTQYF. CDR3 nucleotide sequence: TGTGCCAGCAGCTTAGACCCTAGCGGGGGGGCCACAGATACGCAGTATTTT.

The chain couples TRBV7-8 to TRBJ1-2; D may be TRBD1 (5 bases). CDR1 and CDR2 from the germline V gene are SGHVS and FQNEAQ. The germline V and J ends were trimmed by 4 bases and 4 bases, with 10 bases remaining between them. This CDR3 is 13 amino acids long. Here the CDR3 DNA reads TGTGCCAGCAGCTCAAACCAGGGCTATGGCTACACCTTC. This sequence encodes CASSSNQGYGYTF.

The chain carries TRBV7-2 and TRBJ2-1; TRBD2 matches 12 bases. With 5 bases clipped from V and 2 bases from J, the junction kept 4 bases outside the gene matches. CDR3 length: 16 amino acids. The V gene's germline CDR1 is SGHTA and CDR2 FQGNSA. The CDR3 region is CASSRTSGITYNEQFF. The CDR3 DNA sequence: TGTGCCAGCAGCCGGACTAGCGGGATCACCTACAATGAGCAGTTCTTC.

The chain uses TRBV7-9 and TRBJ2-3, with TRBD2 as a possible D gene (5 bases). This CDR3 spans 12 amino acids. The V gene lost 8 bases and the J gene lost 11 bases, with 17 bases spanning the gap. Germline CDR1 is SEHNR and CDR2 is FQNEAQ (reference sequence). CDR3: CASGKGPEGQYF. The CDR3 nucleotides read TGTGCCAGCGGGAAAGGACCAGAGGGGCAGTATTTT. Full variable domain (rest looked up from reference TRBV7-9 and TRBJ2-3): DTGVSQNPRHKITKRGQNVTFRCDPISEHNRLYWYRQTLGQGPEFLTYFQNEAQLEKSRLLSDRFSAERPKGSFSTLEIQRTEQGDSAMYLCASGKGPEGQYFGPGTRLTVL.

This chain uses TRBV29-1 with TRBJ1-1; 7 bases are shared with TRBD1. Germline CDR1 and CDR2: SQVTM and ANQGSEA. The CDR3 runs 14 residues. After removal of 4 bases from V and 10 bases from J, the junction contained 15 bases not matched to a gene. As DNA, the CDR3 is TGCAGCGTTGTGGAATTTACAGGGGCGCAACGAGCTTTCTTT. It yields the protein CSVVEFTGAQRAFF.

The rearrangement links TRBV4-1 to TRBJ1-4; D is possibly TRBD1 (5 bases). The CDR3 has 16 amino acids. V was pared by 0 bases and J by 5 bases, with 13 bases between. The germline gives CDR1 MGHRA, CDR2 YSYEKL. The CDR3 nucleotides are TGCGCCAGCAGCCAAGATCGGCCAGGGCGGAATGAAAAACTGTTTTTT. The encoded protein is CASSQDRPGRNEKLFF.

The genes are TRBV2 and TRBJ2-7, with 9 bases fitting TRBD1. V gave up 6 bases and J gave up 3 bases; unmatched junction bases: 6. CDR1 is SNHLY and CDR2 is FYNNEI in the germline V gene. This CDR3 contains 14 residues. The DNA of the CDR3 is TGTGCCAGCAGAAGGGACAGGGATCGCTACGAGCAGTACTTC. Translated, it gives CASRRDRDRYEQYF.

This clone was counted between two and nine times. This rearrangement joins TRBV11-2 to TRBJ2-7; 12 bases align to TRBD2. Germline trimming cut 3 bases from V and 7 bases from J; bases unmatched to any gene: 7. The CDR3 has 15 amino acids. Germline CDR1 SGHAT, CDR2 FQNNGV. The CDR3 coding sequence is TGTGCCAGCAGCTTCCGGACTAGCGGGATGGGGGAGCAGTACTTC. Amino acid sequence: CASSFRTSGMGEQYF.

The chain combines TRBV2 with TRBJ2-1; D is unresolved. Trimming took off 7 bases at V and 0 bases at J, with 19 bases between the two ends. Germline V gives CDR1 SNHLY, CDR2 FYNNEI. CDR3 length: 17 amino acids. The DNA of the CDR3 is TGTGCCAGCAAGGTAGCATTTAGAGTTGGCTCCTACAATGAGCAGTTCTTC. This encodes CASKVAFRVGSYNEQFF.

This chain connects TRBV18 to TRBJ2-1, with TRBD2 matching over 9 bases. After removal of 0 bases from V and 1 base from J, the junction contained 4 bases not matched to a gene. The CDR3 contains 17 residues. CDR1 and CDR2 from the germline V gene are KGHSH and LQKENI. The CDR3 nucleotides are TGTGCCAGCTCACCACCGACTAGCGGCTTGTCCTACAATGAGCAGTTCTTC. It encodes CASSPPTSGLSYNEQFF.

This chain joins TRBV25-1 and TRBJ2-7; a weak D match, TRBD1 (6 bases). The CDR3 is made up of 14 amino acids. V lost 1 base and J 3 bases, leaving 10 bases between the germline ends. Per the germline V gene, CDR1 is MGHDK and CDR2 is SYGVNS. The CDR3 DNA is TGTGCCAGCAGTGAATCGGGACACCTCTACGAGCAGTACTTC. The encoded protein is CASSESGHLYEQYF.

The rearrangement uses TRBV7-9 and TRBJ2-2; 8 positions agree with TRBD1. In germline, CDR1 is SEHNR, CDR2 FQNEAQ (reference sequence). The J segment lost 7 bases and the V segment lost 4 bases, leaving 5 bases of the junction unmatched. The CDR3 runs to 14 residues. CDR3 amino acids: CASSSDRAVGELFF. DNA for the CDR3: TGTGCCAGCAGCTCGGACAGGGCGGTCGGGGAGCTGTTTTTT.

The chain links TRBV6-5 to TRBJ1-5; D may be TRBD1 (6 bases). Germline CDR1 MNHEY, CDR2 SVGAGI. V was trimmed by 6 bases and J by 7 bases, leaving 19 bases between them. The CDR3 covers 15 residues. The CDR3 DNA is TGTGCCAGCAGCCCGGACGGGGGGGCAAGGCAGCCCCAGCATTTT. Translated: CASSPDGGARQPQHF.

The chain employs TRBV6-6 and TRBJ1-5; D is unclear. CDR3 length equals 15 residues. V lost 4 bases and J 1 base, leaving 11 bases between the germline ends. CDR1 and CDR2 (germline): MNHNY, SVGAGI (reference sequence). Here the CDR3 DNA reads TGTGCCAGCAGTTTCCCCCGGGAGAGCAATCAGCCCCAGCATTTT. It yields the protein CASSFPRESNQPQHF.

The genes are TRBV5-1 and TRBJ2-3; a possible D gene is TRBD1 (5 bases). Germline CDR1 SGHRS, CDR2 YFSETQ. This CDR3 has 16 residues. Trimming removed 0 bases from V and 5 bases from J, with 16 bases in between. The DNA of the CDR3 is TGCGCCAGCAGCTTGGCCCACCAGGACACACGAGATACGCAGTATTTT. Translating gives CASSLAHQDTRDTQYF.

This clone appeared a few times. The gene calls are TRBV27 and TRBJ2-2, with TRBD2 matching over 7 bases. Germline CDR1 is MNHEY and CDR2 is SMNVEV (reference sequence). V trimming: 10 bases; J trimming: 7 bases; junction bases outside the gene matches: 18. This CDR3 has 16 residues. CDR3 amino acids: CATQGLVAGAVGELFF. CDR3 DNA sequence: TGTGCCACTCAAGGATTGGTGGCGGGAGCGGTCGGGGAGCTGTTTTTT.

Ten or more counts support this clone. The rearrangement links TRBV30 to TRBJ1-3; tentatively, D is TRBD1 (6 bases). Germline loops: CDR1 GTSNPN, CDR2 SVGIG (reference sequence). The CDR3 contains 12 residues. The CDR3 region is CATAGGGNTIYF. In nucleotides, the CDR3 is TGTGCGACAGCGGGGGGCGGAAACACCATATATTTT.

V and J are TRBV7-9 and TRBJ2-5; 8 bases agree with TRBD1. The germline CDR1 and CDR2 sequences are SEHNR and FQNEAQ (reference sequence). The CDR3 is 12 residues long. Trimming at V came to 8 bases and at J to 4 bases, leaving 3 bases not matched to a gene. In DNA form, the CDR3 reads TGTGCCAGCCACGACAGGGGAGAGACCCAGTACTTC. It is translated as CASHDRGETQYF.

The V gene is TRBV7-8, the J gene TRBJ2-1; D is undetermined. Germline V lookup: CDR1 SGHVS, CDR2 FQNEAQ. The CDR3 contains 13 residues. V lost 6 bases to trimming and J lost 0 bases, with 6 bases between them. For the CDR3, the DNA is TGTGCCAGCAGACAGAACTCCTACAATGAGCAGTTCTTC. Translating it yields CASRQNSYNEQFF.